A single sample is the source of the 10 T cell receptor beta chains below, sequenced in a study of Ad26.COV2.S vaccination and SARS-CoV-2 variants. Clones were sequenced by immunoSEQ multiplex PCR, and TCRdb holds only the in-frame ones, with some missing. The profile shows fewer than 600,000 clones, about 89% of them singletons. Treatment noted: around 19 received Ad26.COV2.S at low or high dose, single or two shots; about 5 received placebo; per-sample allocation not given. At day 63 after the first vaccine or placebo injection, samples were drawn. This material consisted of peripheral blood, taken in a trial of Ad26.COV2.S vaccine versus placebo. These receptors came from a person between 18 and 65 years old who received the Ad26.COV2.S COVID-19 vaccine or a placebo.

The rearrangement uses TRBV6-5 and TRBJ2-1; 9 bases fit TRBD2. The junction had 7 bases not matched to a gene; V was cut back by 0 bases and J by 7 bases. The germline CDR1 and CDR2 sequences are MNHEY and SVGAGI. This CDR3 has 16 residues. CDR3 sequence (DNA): TGTGCCAGCAGTTACTCGGTGGTAGCGGGAGAGAATGAGCAGTTCTTC. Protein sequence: CASSYSVVAGENEQFF.

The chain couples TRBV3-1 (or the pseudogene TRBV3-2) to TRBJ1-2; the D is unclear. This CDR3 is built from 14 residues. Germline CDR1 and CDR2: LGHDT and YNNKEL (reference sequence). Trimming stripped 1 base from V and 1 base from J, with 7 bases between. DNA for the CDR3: TGTGCCAGCAGCCAAGTAGGTGGTAACTATGGCTACACCTTC. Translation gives CASSQVGGNYGYTF.

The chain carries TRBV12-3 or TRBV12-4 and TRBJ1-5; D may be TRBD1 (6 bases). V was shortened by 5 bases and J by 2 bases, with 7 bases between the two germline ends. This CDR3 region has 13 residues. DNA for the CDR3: TGTGCCAGCAGTAGACAGGGCAATCAGCCCCAGCATTTT. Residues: CASSRQGNQPQHF.

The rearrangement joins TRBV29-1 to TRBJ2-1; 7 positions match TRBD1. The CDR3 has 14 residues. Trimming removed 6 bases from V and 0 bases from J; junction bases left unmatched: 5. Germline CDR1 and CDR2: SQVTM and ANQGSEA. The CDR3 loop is CSVKQGSSYNEQFF. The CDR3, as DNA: TGCAGCGTCAAACAGGGGAGCTCCTACAATGAGCAGTTCTTC.

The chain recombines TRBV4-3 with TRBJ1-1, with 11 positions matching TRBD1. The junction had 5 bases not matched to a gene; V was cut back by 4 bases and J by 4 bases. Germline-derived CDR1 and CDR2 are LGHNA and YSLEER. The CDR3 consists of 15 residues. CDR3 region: CASSPDRGRSTEAFF. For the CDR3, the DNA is TGCGCCAGCAGCCCGGACAGGGGGCGATCCACTGAAGCTTTCTTT.

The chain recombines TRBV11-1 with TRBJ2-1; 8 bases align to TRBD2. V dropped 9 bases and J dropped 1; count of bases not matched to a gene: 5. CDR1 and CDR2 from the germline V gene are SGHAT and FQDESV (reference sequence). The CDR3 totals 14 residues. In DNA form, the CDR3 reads TGTGCCAGTCGGAAGCGGGGGTCCTACAATGAGCAGTTCTTC. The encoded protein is CASRKRGSYNEQFF.

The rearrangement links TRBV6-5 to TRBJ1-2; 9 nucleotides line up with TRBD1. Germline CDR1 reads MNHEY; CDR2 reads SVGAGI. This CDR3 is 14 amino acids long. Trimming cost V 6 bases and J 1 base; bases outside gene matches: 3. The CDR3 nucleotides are TGTGCCAGCAGCAGGACAGGGGTTAACTATGGCTACACCTTC. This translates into CASSRTGVNYGYTF.

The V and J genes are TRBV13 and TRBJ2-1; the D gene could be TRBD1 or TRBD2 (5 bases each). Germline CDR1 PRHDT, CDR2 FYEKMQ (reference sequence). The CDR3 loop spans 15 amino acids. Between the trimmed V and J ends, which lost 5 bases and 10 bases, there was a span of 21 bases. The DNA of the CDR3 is TGTGCCAGCAGCCCACCCGGGACGGGCCTTGGGGAGCAGTTCTTC. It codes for CASSPPGTGLGEQFF.

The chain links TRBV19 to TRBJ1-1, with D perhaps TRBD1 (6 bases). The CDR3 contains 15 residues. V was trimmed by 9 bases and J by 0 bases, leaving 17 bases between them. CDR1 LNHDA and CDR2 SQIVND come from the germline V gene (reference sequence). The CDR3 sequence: CASTLVGGMNTEAFF. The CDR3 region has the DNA TGTGCCAGCACTTTGGTTGGGGGCATGAACACTGAAGCTTTCTTT. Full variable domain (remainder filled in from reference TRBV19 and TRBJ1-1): DGGITQSPKYLFRKEGQNVTLSCEQNLNHDAMYWYRQDPGQGLRLIYYSQIVNDFQKGDIAEGYSVSREKKESFPLTVTSAQKNPTAFYLCASTLVGGMNTEAFFGQGTRLTVV.

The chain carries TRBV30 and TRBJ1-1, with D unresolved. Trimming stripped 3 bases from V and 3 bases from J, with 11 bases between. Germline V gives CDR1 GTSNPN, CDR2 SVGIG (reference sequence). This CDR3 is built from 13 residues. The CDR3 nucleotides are TGTGCCTGGAGCTACGGACGGGACACTGAAGCTTTCTTT. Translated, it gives CAWSYGRDTEAFF.